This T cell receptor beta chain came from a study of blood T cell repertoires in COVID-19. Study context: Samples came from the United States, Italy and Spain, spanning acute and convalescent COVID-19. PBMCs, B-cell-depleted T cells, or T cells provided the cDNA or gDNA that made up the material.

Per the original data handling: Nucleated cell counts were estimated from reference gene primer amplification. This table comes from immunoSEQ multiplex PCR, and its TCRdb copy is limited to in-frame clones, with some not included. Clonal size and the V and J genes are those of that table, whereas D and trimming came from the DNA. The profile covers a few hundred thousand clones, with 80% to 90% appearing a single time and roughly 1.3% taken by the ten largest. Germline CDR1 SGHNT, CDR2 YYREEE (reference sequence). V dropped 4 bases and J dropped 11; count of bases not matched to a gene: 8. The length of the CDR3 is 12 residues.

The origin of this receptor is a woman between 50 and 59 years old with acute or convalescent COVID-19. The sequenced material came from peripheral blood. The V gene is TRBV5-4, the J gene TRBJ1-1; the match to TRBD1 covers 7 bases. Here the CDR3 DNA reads TGTGCCAGCAGCCCGGAGACAGGGACGGCTTTCTTT. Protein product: CASSPETGTAFF.